This section outlines one T cell receptor beta chain sequence together with its context. What it binds is unknown. The sample originates from a study of a mutant IDH1 vaccine in newly diagnosed glioma. Study context: Averaging approximately 42 years of age, treated patients were approximately 60% male and approximately 40% female. Whole-study findings and limits: Immune responses induced by the vaccine were seen in 93.3% of patients, spanning multiple MHC alleles.

V lost 5 bases and J 4 bases, leaving 11 bases between the germline ends. The germline V gene encodes CDR1 LNHDA and CDR2 SQIVND (reference sequence). The CDR3 contains 13 residues. Sequencing was performed with immunoSEQ multiplex PCR; in TCRdb, only in-frame clones are kept and a portion is missing. Of over 60,000 clones detected, 70% to 90% appear once; the ten largest clones hold roughly 2.1%. Time point given: week 11, during vaccination. In the vaccine, a single dose held 300 ug of the mutant IDH1 20-mer peptide, along with topical imiquimod. The starting material was PBMCs, obtained from a glioma patient whose treatment included an IDH1 peptide vaccine. The chain has TRBV19 and TRBJ1-1; possibly TRBD1 for D (5 bases). This receptor was identified in a middle-aged man with glioma. The CDR3 loop is CASSAQGVTEAFF. For the CDR3, the DNA is TGTGCCAGTAGTGCTCAAGGGGTCACTGAAGCTTTCTTT.